These 6 T cell receptor beta chains were sequenced from one sample in a study of cytomegalovirus exposure and HLA in healthy donors listed by TCRdb under 2017. Library preparation used the immunoSEQ multiplex PCR assay. A mixture of 60 forward primers for TCR Vbeta segments and 13 reverse primers for TCR Jbeta segments was used in the multiplex PCR. Entries here come from immuneACCESS through TCRdb and include only in-frame sequences with V and J called. Some clones fail to appear in such tables; in the studies checked, an unresolved V gene covers under half of the shortfall, and the cause of the remainder is unknown. The sample table lists around 150,000 clones, approximately 75% of them with a count of one. Clones ranked in the top ten supply 1.5% to 2% of the sample. Sequenced sample: PBMCs. The receptors come from a woman younger than 30 in good health and CMV-seronegative.

This chain links TRBV6-1 with TRBJ1-1, with D unclear. The CDR3 contains 13 residues. The V gene lost 11 bases and the J gene lost 3 bases, with 16 bases spanning the gap. Looked up from germline, CDR1 is MNHNS and CDR2 is SASEGT. The CDR3: CAGLWEVDTEAFF. In DNA, the CDR3 is TGTGCCGGACTCTGGGAGGTGGACACTGAAGCTTTCTTT.

V gene TRBV9 combines with J gene TRBJ2-7; tentative D call: TRBD2 (5 bases). Germline CDR1 and CDR2: SGDLS and YYNGEE. Trimming took 3 bases from V and 2 from J, leaving 6 bases between them. The CDR3 consists of 12 residues. CDR3 DNA: TGTGCCAGCAGCGGAGGGACCTACGAGCAGTACTTC. Amino acid sequence: CASSGGTYEQYF. Full variable domain (missing parts from reference TRBV9 and TRBJ2-7): DSGVTQTPKHLITATGQRVTLRCSPRSGDLSVYWYQQSLDQGLQFLIQYYNGEERAKGNILERFSAQQFPDLHSELNLSSLELGDSALYFCASSGGTYEQYFGPGTRLTVT.

The V and J genes are TRBV6-4 and TRBJ2-3; 8 bases are shared with TRBD2. Looked up from germline, CDR1 is MRHNA and CDR2 is SNTAGT. There are 17 residues in the CDR3. Trimming at V came to 4 bases and at J to 6 bases, leaving 15 bases not matched to a gene. CDR3 loop: CASSVHGRGGRKDTQYF. DNA of the CDR3: TGTGCCAGCAGTGTCCATGGTCGGGGGGGGCGAAAGGATACGCAGTATTTT.

This clone was picked up a small number of times. The genes are TRBV6-5 and TRBJ1-4; D gene ambiguous. Germline CDR1 is MNHEY and CDR2 is SVGAGI. The CDR3 length is 15 residues. Trimming took off 6 bases at V and 5 bases at J, with 16 bases between the two ends. The CDR3 DNA is TGTGCCAGCAGCCGCGCGGGAGGGATGAATGAAAAACTGTTTTTT. This translates into CASSRAGGMNEKLFF.

This clone was detected once. This chain's CDR3 is CASSVEFRGYGLNEQFF. CDR3 in DNA: TGTGCCAGCAGCGTAGAATTTAGGGGATATGGATTGAATGAGCAGTTCTTC. This chain joins TRBV9 and TRBJ2-1; D is possibly TRBD1 (5 bases). CDR1 is SGDLS and CDR2 is YYNGEE in the germline V gene. The CDR3 has 17 amino acids. V was cut by 0 bases and J by 7 bases, with 20 bases left in between.

The V gene is TRBV5-1, the J gene TRBJ2-3; D is unclear. The CDR3 is 12 amino acids. Germline V gene lookup returns CDR1 SGHRS and CDR2 YFSETQ. V lost 4 bases to trimming and J lost 3 bases, with 6 bases between them. CDR3 residues: CASSIYTDTQYF. The CDR3 DNA reads as TGCGCCAGCAGCATCTATACAGATACGCAGTATTTT.